This note documents a single T cell receptor (beta chain) sequence. The sample originates from a study of T cells expressing NK-cell markers. Study-level information: Sequencing of TCR beta repertoires drew on sorted CD3+CD56+NKG2C+, CD3+CD56+NKG2C- and CD3+CD56-NKG2C+ T cells.

TCRdb reanalyzed the 5' RACE reads and collapses them to one entry per CDR3 protein, without DNA. The sample has approximately 380,000 distinct CDR3 sequences. Sequenced: blood T cells: a sorted CD56 or NKG2C T cell subset, CD4+ or CD8+ T cells, or bulk PBMC T cells (not recorded which). The TCR was taken from a man between 18 and 69 years old in good health.

This CDR3 reads CASSLYSGINGYTF. The chain couples TRBV12-3 or TRBV12-4 to TRBJ1-2. This CDR3 comprises 14 residues.